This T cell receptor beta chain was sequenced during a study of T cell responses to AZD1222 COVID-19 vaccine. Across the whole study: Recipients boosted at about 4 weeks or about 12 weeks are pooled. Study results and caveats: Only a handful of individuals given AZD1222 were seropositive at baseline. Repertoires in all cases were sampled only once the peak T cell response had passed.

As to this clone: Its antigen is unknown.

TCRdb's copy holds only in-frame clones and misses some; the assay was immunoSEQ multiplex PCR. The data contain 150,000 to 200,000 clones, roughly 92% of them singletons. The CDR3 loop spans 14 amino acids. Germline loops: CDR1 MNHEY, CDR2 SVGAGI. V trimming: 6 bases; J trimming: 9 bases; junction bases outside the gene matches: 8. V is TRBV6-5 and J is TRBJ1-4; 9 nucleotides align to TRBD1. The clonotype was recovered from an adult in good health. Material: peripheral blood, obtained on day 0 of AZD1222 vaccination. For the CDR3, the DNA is TGTGCCAGCAGAACCGGGACAGGGTCCCAAAAACTGTTTTTT. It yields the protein CASRTGTGSQKLFF.